The 14 T cell receptor beta chains reported below all come from one sample, sequenced in a study of shared clonotypes between healthy human individuals. Sequencing was performed with immunoSEQ multiplex PCR; in TCRdb, only in-frame clones are kept and a portion is missing. The data show about 680,000 clones, about 91% seen once. Cells designated naive CD8 were CD45RO-negative and were positively selected for CCR7, with terminally differentiated effector memory CD45RA+ cells excluded. The sample was naive CD8+ T cells sorted from blood. Receptors were obtained from a man in his thirties or forties in good health.

The gene calls are TRBV27 and TRBJ2-3, with 11 bases that match TRBD2. With 6 bases clipped from V and 5 bases from J, the junction kept 7 bases outside the gene matches. Germline values: CDR1 MNHEY, CDR2 SMNVEV (reference sequence). The CDR3 loop spans 15 amino acids. The CDR3, as DNA: TGTGCCAGCAGGTTAGCGGGAGGGATGGTAGATACGCAGTATTTT. It codes for CASRLAGGMVDTQYF.

The chain has TRBV7-9 and TRBJ2-4; TRBD2 agrees at 9 bases. Germline CDR1 and CDR2: SEHNR and FQNEAQ (reference sequence). The trim removed 5 bases at V and 0 bases at J, leaving 8 bases unmatched. The CDR3 is 17 residues long. Here the CDR3 DNA reads TGTGCCAGCAGCACACCGACTAGCGGTCTAGCCAAAAACATTCAGTACTTC. As protein: CASSTPTSGLAKNIQYF.

This chain connects TRBV28 to TRBJ2-1, with D perhaps matching TRBD1 or TRBD2 (5 bases each). The CDR3 loop spans 15 amino acids. The germline V and J ends were trimmed by 5 bases and 6 bases, with 17 bases remaining between them. Germline assignment: CDR1 MDHEN and CDR2 SYDVKM. The CDR3 loop is CASSLRDENGNEQFF. DNA for the CDR3: TGTGCCAGCAGTCTCCGGGACGAAAATGGCAATGAGCAGTTCTTC.

V is TRBV18 and J is TRBJ2-1; 9 bases fit TRBD2. V lost 6 bases, J lost 0 bases, and 9 bases stayed unmatched. The CDR3 contains 17 residues. Germline CDR1 KGHSH, CDR2 LQKENI. The CDR3 DNA is TGTGCCAGCTCCCCAGAGGTTAGCGGGAGCTCCTACAATGAGCAGTTCTTC. Translation: CASSPEVSGSSYNEQFF. The entire variable domain, with the rest obtained from reference TRBV18 and TRBJ2-1, is as follows: NAGVMQNPRHLVRRRGQEARLRCSPMKGHSHVYWYRQLPEEGLKFMVYLQKENIIDESGMPKERFSAEFPKEGPSILRIQQVVRGDSAAYFCASSPEVSGSSYNEQFFGPGTRLTVL.

The CDR3 region has the DNA TGTGCCAGCAGCCCACACCCAGGGGGCCTGGGGTCCTACGAGCAGTACTTC. Residues: CASSPHPGGLGSYEQYF. The chain has TRBV7-8 and TRBJ2-7; TRBD1 agrees at 8 bases. CDR1 and CDR2 (germline): SGHVS, FQNEAQ. The CDR3 totals 17 residues. J was trimmed by 1 base and V by 5 bases; bases with no gene match: 13.

This clone was seen a single time. V and J are TRBV19 and TRBJ1-1; 7 bases are shared with TRBD1. This CDR3 comprises 13 residues. CDR1 LNHDA and CDR2 SQIVND come from the germline V gene (reference sequence). Trimming took 3 bases from V and 6 from J; bases not matched to a gene: 4. The CDR3 DNA follows: TGTGCCAGTAGTATTCAGGGGGGAGCTGAAGCTTTCTTT. It encodes CASSIQGGAEAFF.

The chain uses TRBV18 and TRBJ2-2; 10 bases map to TRBD2. Germline assignment: CDR1 KGHSH and CDR2 LQKENI. Trimming at V came to 5 bases and at J to 7 bases, leaving 19 bases not matched to a gene. This CDR3 has 19 amino acids. CDR3 amino acids: CASSTRTPGLAILGGELFF. The CDR3 bases are TGTGCCAGCTCAACTCGTACCCCGGGACTAGCGATCTTAGGCGGGGAGCTGTTTTTT.

The CDR3 loop is CASSQEQGSDQPQHF. The CDR3 DNA sequence: TGCGCCAGCAGCCAAGAACAGGGGAGCGATCAGCCCCAGCATTTT. V is TRBV4-1 and J is TRBJ1-5, with 7 bases that match TRBD1. The CDR3 is made up of 15 amino acids. The V gene end was trimmed by 0 bases and the J gene end by 5 bases; junction bases not matched to a gene: 4. Germline-derived CDR1 and CDR2 are MGHRA and YSYEKL.

This chain links TRBV9 with TRBJ2-2, with D possibly being TRBD1 (6 bases). Per germline, CDR1 SGDLS and CDR2 YYNGEE. V was clipped by 3 bases and J by 4 bases, with 10 bases between them. The length of the CDR3 is 14 residues. This chain's CDR3 is CASSATGITGELFF. The CDR3, as DNA: TGTGCCAGCAGCGCAACAGGGATCACCGGGGAGCTGTTTTTT.

The rearrangement joins TRBV5-1 to TRBJ2-1; D could derive from TRBD1 or TRBD2 (6 bases each). CDR3 length: 16 residues. The germline CDR1 and CDR2 sequences are SGHRS and YFSETQ. V was trimmed by 4 bases and J by 0 bases, leaving 14 bases between them. CDR3 nucleotide sequence: TGCGCCAGCAGCCCGGGAGACAGGAGCTCCTACAATGAGCAGTTCTTC. Its translation: CASSPGDRSSYNEQFF. Based on the CDR3 plus reference TRBV5-1 and TRBJ2-1, the full variable domain is KAGVTQTPRYLIKTRGQQVTLSCSPISGHRSVSWYQQTPGQGLQFLFEYFSETQRNKGNFPGRFSGRQFSNSRSEMNVSTLELGDSALYLCASSPGDRSSYNEQFFGPGTRLTVL.

The V and J genes are TRBV19 and TRBJ2-1; D is perhaps TRBD1 (6 bases). The CDR3 runs 15 residues. Trimming removed 5 bases at V and 3 bases at J, with 14 bases between. Germline V gene lookup returns CDR1 LNHDA and CDR2 SQIVND (reference sequence). CDR3 bases: TGTGCCAGTAGTCAGCGGACAGAGATCTACAATGAGCAGTTCTTC. Its protein is CASSQRTEIYNEQFF.

This sequence joins TRBV7-3 and TRBJ2-7, with a possible D match to TRBD2 (5 bases). Germline V CDR1 and CDR2: SGHTA, FQGTGA. The ends were cut back, 5 bases at V and 7 bases at J, with 15 bases in the middle. The CDR3 has 13 residues. The CDR3 protein is CASSPGLNYEQYF. The CDR3 DNA sequence: TGTGCCAGCAGCCCCGGACTTAACTATGAGCAGTACTTC. Together with reference TRBV7-3 and TRBJ2-7, the CDR3 gives the full variable domain: GAGVSQTPSNKVTEKGKYVELRCDPISGHTALYWYRQSLGQGPEFLIYFQGTGAADDSGLPNDRFFAVRPEGSVSTLKIQRTERGDSAVYLCASSPGLNYEQYFGPGTRLTVT.

The chain is built from TRBV19 and TRBJ2-2; D is possibly TRBD1 (5 bases). V was shortened by 3 bases and J by 7 bases, with 15 bases between the two germline ends. There are 15 residues in the CDR3. Germline CDR1 is LNHDA and CDR2 is SQIVND (reference sequence). As DNA, the CDR3 is TGTGCCAGTAGTATTGGAGCAGGGTTACGCGGGGAGCTGTTTTTT. It encodes CASSIGAGLRGELFF.

The chain employs TRBV14 and TRBJ1-2, with TRBD1 matching 8 bases. Trimming removed 1 base from V and 7 bases from J; junction bases left unmatched: 8. The CDR3 has 15 residues. From germline, CDR1 is SGHDN and CDR2 FVKESK. The CDR3 sequence is CASSQANRGGAGYTF. CDR3 coding DNA: TGTGCCAGCAGCCAAGCTAACAGGGGGGGAGCTGGCTACACCTTC.